The clone carrying this T cell receptor (beta chain) showed up just a few times. The record originates from a study of blood T cell repertoires in COVID-19. Overall study: Researchers got acute and convalescent COVID-19 samples from the United States, Italy and Spain. Nucleic acid was either cDNA or gDNA, and it came from T cells, B-cell-depleted T cells, or PBMCs.

Under the authors' procedure: Amplified reference gene primers provided the basis for estimating nucleated cell counts. The method was immunoSEQ multiplex PCR; TCRdb's version includes in-frame clones alone and lacks a portion of them. That table furnishes V, J and clone size, whereas the DNA furnished D and trimming. Of fewer than 400,000 clones in the sample, around 84% were seen once. The sample consisted of peripheral blood. This receptor was obtained from a woman aged 18-29 years with acute or convalescent COVID-19.

CDR3 in amino acids: CASSLDRGTGELFF. DNA for the CDR3: TGTGCCAGCAGCTTAGACAGGGGCACCGGGGAGCTGTTTTTT. The rearrangement uses TRBV11-2 and TRBJ2-2; tentatively, D is TRBD1 (6 bases). The germline V gene encodes CDR1 SGHAT and CDR2 FQNNGV. The CDR3 has 14 amino acids. V was cut by 0 bases and J by 4 bases, with 6 bases left in between.